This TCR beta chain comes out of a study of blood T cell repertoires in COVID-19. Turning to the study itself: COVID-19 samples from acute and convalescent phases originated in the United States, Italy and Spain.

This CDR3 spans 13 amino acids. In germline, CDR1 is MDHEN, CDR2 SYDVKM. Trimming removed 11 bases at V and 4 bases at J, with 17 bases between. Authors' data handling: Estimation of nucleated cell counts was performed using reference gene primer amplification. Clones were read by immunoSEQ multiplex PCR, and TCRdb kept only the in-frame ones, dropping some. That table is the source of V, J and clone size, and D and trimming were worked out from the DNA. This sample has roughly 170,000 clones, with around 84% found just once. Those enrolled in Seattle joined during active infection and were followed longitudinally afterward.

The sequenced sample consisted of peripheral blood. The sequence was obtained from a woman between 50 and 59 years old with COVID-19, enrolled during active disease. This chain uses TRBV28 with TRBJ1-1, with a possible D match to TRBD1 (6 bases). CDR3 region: CASKSGGTTEAFF. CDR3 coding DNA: TGTGCCTCCAAGAGCGGGGGCACCACTGAAGCTTTCTTT. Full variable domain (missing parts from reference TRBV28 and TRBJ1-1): DVKVTQSSRYLVKRTGEKVFLECVQDMDHENMFWYRQDPGLGLRLIYFSYDVKMKEKGDIPEGYSVSREKKERFSLILESASTNQTSMYLCASKSGGTTEAFFGQGTRLTVV.